This T cell receptor beta chain was sequenced for a study of T cell responses to AZD1222 COVID-19 vaccine. The CDR3 is 15 amino acids. In germline, CDR1 is LGHDT, CDR2 YNNKEL (reference sequence). V shed 4 bases, J shed 1 base, and the junction held 4 bases outside the gene matches. Sequencing used immunoSEQ multiplex PCR; TCRdb keeps in-frame clones, though not all of them. This sample has about 120,000 clones, with roughly 89% found just once. This TCR came from an adult in good health. The rearrangement links TRBV3-1 (or the pseudogene TRBV3-2) to TRBJ1-3; 7 bases align to TRBD1. The specimen was peripheral blood, collected on day 0 of AZD1222 vaccination. As DNA, the CDR3 is TGTGCCAGCAGCCTACCGACAGGGTCTGGAAACACCATATATTTT. Translation gives CASSLPTGSGNTIYF.